These 24 T cell receptor beta chains came from one sample sequenced in a study of spatial heterogeneity in lung cancer. TCRdb ran MiXCR on the 5' RACE reads and lists one entry per CDR3 protein. The top ten hold around 16% of the sample, which has 14,000 or so distinct CDR3 sequences, about 4.8% seen once. Overall study results and limits: Higher tumor mutation counts went along with higher counts of expanded intratumoral alpha and beta TCRs.

Their recognized antigens are unknown. Time point meaning: sample taken at primary tumor resection. The material sequenced was lung tumor tissue, taken at surgery. The receptor set was obtained from a female donor with early-stage non-small cell lung cancer.

This clonotype was counted at least ten times. This rearrangement joins TRBV6-5 to TRBJ1-5; no clear D. The CDR3 sequence is 14 residues long. Deletions cut 6 bases from V and 0 bases from J, with 9 bases between. The V gene's germline CDR1 is MNHEY and CDR2 SVGAGI. The chain's CDR3 is CASRRDGSNQPQHF. CDR3 DNA sequence: TGTGCCAGCAGGCGAGACGGTAGCAATCAGCCCCAGCATTTT.

By sample share, this clonotype is large. J is TRBJ2-3 and V is TRBV2; no firm D call. Per germline, CDR1 SNHLY and CDR2 FYNNEI. This CDR3 spans 14 amino acids. V was trimmed by 2 bases and J by 6 bases, leaving 12 bases between them. CDR3 DNA sequence: TGTGCCAGCAGTGAAATTCTAGTCCCGGATACGCAGTATTTT. Residues: CASSEILVPDTQYF. Full variable domain (missing parts from reference TRBV2 and TRBJ2-3): EPEVTQTPSHQVTQMGQEVILRCVPISNHLYFYWYRQILGQKVEFLVSFYNNEISEKSEIFDDQFSVERPDGSNFTLKIRSTKLEDSAMYFCASSEILVPDTQYFGPGTRLTVL.

In its sample, this clonotype was seen a few times. The chain employs TRBV7-8 and TRBJ2-7, with no clear D. The ends were cut back, 1 base at V and 4 bases at J, with 11 bases in the middle. The CDR3 loop spans 14 amino acids. In germline, CDR1 is SGHVS, CDR2 FQNEAQ. DNA for the CDR3: TGTGCCAGCAGCTTAGGGCAATGGAATTACGAGCAGTACTTC. Its protein is CASSLGQWNYEQYF.

In its sample, this clonotype was seen many times. The chain joins TRBV5-1 to TRBJ2-3, with 11 bases lining up with TRBD2. Trimming took 2 bases from V and 4 from J; bases not matched to a gene: 9. Germline V gives CDR1 SGHRS, CDR2 YFSETQ. The CDR3 is made up of 17 amino acids. The CDR3: CASSFSIAGGLADTQYF. The CDR3 bases are TGCGCCAGCAGCTTTTCTATAGCGGGGGGGCTCGCAGATACGCAGTATTTT.

This clonotype was seen a handful of times. The rearrangement joins TRBV10-3 to TRBJ2-5, with D perhaps TRBD1 or TRBD2 (5 bases each). CDR1 is ENHRY and CDR2 is SYGVKD in the germline V gene. Between the trimmed V and J ends, which lost 10 bases and 2 bases, there was a span of 11 bases. The CDR3 runs to 12 residues. The CDR3 is CATGTAQETQYF. CDR3 sequence (DNA): TGTGCCACAGGGACGGCGCAAGAGACCCAGTACTTC.

This clonotype was picked up a small number of times. This sequence joins TRBV7-2 and TRBJ2-1; D uncertain. Germline V gene data show CDR1 as SGHTA and CDR2 as FQGNSA. V lost 0 bases and J 10 bases, leaving 13 bases between the germline ends. CDR3 length: 14 amino acids. CDR3 DNA: TGTGCCAGCAGCTTAGCGTCGTTAGGTGGAGAGCAGTTCTTC. Its translation: CASSLASLGGEQFF.

This clonotype was seen many times. V and J are TRBV5-1 and TRBJ1-5; D remains unclear. The CDR3 covers 15 residues. Germline CDR1 SGHRS, CDR2 YFSETQ. The ends were cut back, 0 bases at V and 1 base at J, with 8 bases in the middle. CDR3 loop: CASSLAGRSNQPQHF. CDR3 bases: TGCGCCAGCAGCTTGGCTGGGAGGAGCAATCAGCCCCAGCATTTT.

Many counts were recorded for this clonotype. The genes are TRBV4-1 and TRBJ2-3, with 10 bases identical to TRBD2. Germline lookup yields CDR1 MGHRA and CDR2 YSYEKL. This CDR3 is 14 amino acids long. Trimming cost V 4 bases and J 6 bases; bases outside gene matches: 4. Here the CDR3 DNA reads TGCGCCAGCAGCCCAGCGGGGGGGCCGGATACGCAGTATTTT. The encoded protein is CASSPAGGPDTQYF.

A remark on this clonotype: Being one base from a much bigger clone, this may be a read error. The J gene is TRBJ2-1, the V gene TRBV20-1; D might be TRBD1 (6 bases). Trimming took off 3 bases at V and 5 bases at J, with 14 bases between the two ends. The CDR3 has 14 residues. Germline-derived CDR1 and CDR2 are DFQATT and SNEGSKA (reference sequence). The CDR3 coding sequence is TGCAGTGCTAGTTTTGGGGGCCCCAACAATGAGCAGTTCTTC. This encodes CSASFGGPNNEQFF.

This clonotype was counted at least ten times. CDR3 loop: CASSLLAKETQYF. The CDR3 region has the DNA TGCGCCAGCAGCTTGCTAGCGAAAGAGACCCAGTACTTC. This rearrangement joins TRBV5-1 to TRBJ2-5; D is perhaps TRBD2 (6 bases). This CDR3 is 13 amino acids long. V dropped 1 base and J dropped 3 bases, with 7 bases sitting between them. CDR1 and CDR2 from the germline V gene are SGHRS and YFSETQ.

This clonotype was recorded at least ten times. The chain couples TRBV18 to TRBJ1-5; no reliable D call. The V and J ends lost 2 bases and 5 bases respectively, with 10 bases between them. The length of the CDR3 is 14 residues. CDR1 and CDR2 (germline): KGHSH, LQKENI. The CDR3 sequence is CASSPYGIDQPQHF. DNA of the CDR3: TGTGCCAGCTCACCATACGGGATCGATCAGCCCCAGCATTTT. Full variable domain (missing parts from reference TRBV18 and TRBJ1-5): NAGVMQNPRHLVRRRGQEARLRCSPMKGHSHVYWYRQLPEEGLKFMVYLQKENIIDESGMPKERFSAEFPKEGPSILRIQQVVRGDSAAYFCASSPYGIDQPQHFGDGTRLSIL.

This clonotype has ten or more counts. The chain links TRBV20-1 to TRBJ2-3; D not resolved. Germline assignment: CDR1 DFQATT and CDR2 SNEGSKA (reference sequence). CDR3 length equals 15 residues. V dropped 1 base and J dropped 0 bases, with 11 bases sitting between them. CDR3 protein: CSARAPRISTDTQYF. The CDR3 nucleotides read TGCAGTGCTAGAGCCCCGAGAATCAGCACAGATACGCAGTATTTT.

This clonotype was detected ten times or more. The chain carries TRBV24-1 and TRBJ2-3; D is ambiguous. Trimming removed 3 bases from V and 2 bases from J, with 2 bases in between. The V gene's germline CDR1 is KGHDR and CDR2 SFDVKD. This CDR3 is 12 amino acids long. The CDR3 DNA follows: TGTGCCACCAGTGATGTCACAGATACGCAGTATTTT. Translation: CATSDVTDTQYF.

There are many counts of this clonotype. The chain carries TRBV11-2 and TRBJ1-1; a weak D match, TRBD1 (5 bases). Germline V CDR1 and CDR2: SGHAT, FQNNGV. Trimming cost V 5 bases and J 1 base, with 11 bases left between them. The CDR3 loop spans 14 amino acids. CDR3 region: CASSPFTGNTEAFF. The DNA for the CDR3 is TGTGCCAGCAGCCCCTTCACAGGGAACACTGAAGCTTTCTTT.

This clonotype was recorded at least ten times. This chain connects TRBV5-1 to TRBJ1-6, with D unclear. The germline CDR1 and CDR2 sequences are SGHRS and YFSETQ. V was shortened by 0 bases and J by 14 bases, with 9 bases between the two germline ends. The CDR3 has 12 residues. The CDR3 DNA reads as TGCGCCAGCAGCTTGGATCGTGCGGCCCTCCACTTT. Its translation is CASSLDRAALHF.

This clonotype was observed at least ten times. The chain couples TRBV3-1 to TRBJ2-3; TRBD2 agrees at 11 bases. CDR3 length: 17 amino acids. Germline CDR1 reads LGHDT; CDR2 reads YNNKEL (reference sequence). J lost 3 bases, V lost 7 bases, and 12 bases had no gene match. The CDR3 DNA sequence: TGTGCCAGCAACCAGGACCCGCTAGCGGGGGGAACAGATACGCAGTATTTT. It encodes CASNQDPLAGGTDTQYF.

This clonotype occurred many times. V gene TRBV9 combines with J gene TRBJ2-3; D ambiguous. This CDR3 has 13 residues. Trimming cost V 0 bases and J 5 bases, with 7 bases left between them. Germline values: CDR1 SGDLS, CDR2 YYNGEE. Here the CDR3 reads CASSVDVEDTQYF. DNA of the CDR3: TGTGCCAGCAGCGTAGATGTCGAAGATACGCAGTATTTT.

The rearrangement uses TRBV12-3 or TRBV12-4 and TRBJ2-2, with D perhaps TRBD2 (6 bases). Trimming took off 6 bases at V and 6 bases at J, with 11 bases between the two ends. This CDR3 has 13 amino acids. The DNA of the CDR3 is TGTGCCAGCAGACGTAGCGGTTCCGGGGAGCTGTTTTTT. Residues: CASRRSGSGELFF.

The chain combines TRBV2 with TRBJ2-4; no clear D gene. Trimming left V 6 bases short and J 2 bases short, with 5 bases between. CDR3 length equals 12 residues. CDR1 and CDR2 from the germline V gene are SNHLY and FYNNEI. The CDR3 loop is CASSETKNIQYF. The DNA of the CDR3 is TGTGCCAGCAGCGAGACCAAAAACATTCAGTACTTC.

At least ten counts were recorded for this clonotype. This chain uses TRBV10-3 with TRBJ2-5; tentatively, D is TRBD2 (5 bases). The V gene's germline CDR1 is ENHRY and CDR2 SYGVKD. The CDR3 is made up of 14 amino acids. Trimming removed 0 bases at V and 2 bases at J, with 7 bases between. The DNA for the CDR3 is TGTGCCATCAGTGAGTCTGGGGAGCAAGAGACCCAGTACTTC. Its translation: CAISESGEQETQYF.

This clonotype was found many times. J is TRBJ2-5 and V is TRBV10-1; 8 nucleotides align to TRBD1. Germline CDR1 is WNHNN and CDR2 is SYGVQD (reference sequence). The CDR3 has 14 residues. Unmatched junction bases numbered 7, after V lost 5 bases and J lost 5 bases. The CDR3 spells CASSKGQERETQYF. The CDR3 nucleotides are TGCGCCAGCAGTAAGGGACAGGAGAGGGAGACCCAGTACTTC.

The table lists this clonotype with many counts. The genes are TRBV6-1 and TRBJ2-5; 8 bases agree with TRBD2. The CDR3 spans 14 residues. Per the germline V gene, CDR1 is MNHNS and CDR2 is SASEGT. V lost 2 bases, J lost 4 bases, and 3 bases stayed unmatched. The CDR3 DNA is TGTGCCAGCAGTGAAAGCGCGGGAGGAGAGACCCAGTACTTC. Amino acid sequence: CASSESAGGETQYF.

The J gene is TRBJ2-2, the V gene TRBV29-1; the D is unclear. In germline, CDR1 is SQVTM, CDR2 ANQGSEA. The length of the CDR3 is 12 residues. V was clipped by 4 bases and J by 4 bases, with 7 bases between them. This chain's CDR3 is CSVGHRTGELFF. In DNA form, the CDR3 reads TGCAGCGTTGGCCATCGCACCGGGGAGCTGTTTTTT.

This clonotype was seen more than once but under ten times. The chain has TRBV7-2 and TRBJ2-7; D gene uncertain. CDR3 length equals 13 residues. Germline loops: CDR1 SGHTA, CDR2 FQGNSA. Trimming removed 6 bases at V and 1 base at J, with 10 bases between. The chain's CDR3 is CASSFSRSYEQYF. The CDR3 nucleotides are TGTGCCAGCAGTTTTAGTCGGTCCTACGAGCAGTACTTC.